Below are 31 T cell receptor beta chains sequenced from a single sample in a study of cytotoxic CD8 clonotypes in ibrutinib-treated CLL. Using immunoSEQ multiplex PCR, the repertoire was profiled, and TCRdb retains in-frame clones only, with some absent. The table shows a few hundred thousand clones, with 70% occurring only once. The material was PBMCs, obtained after 24 months of ibrutinib treatment. Receptors were obtained from a human donor with chronic lymphocytic leukemia.

Notes on this clone: The same CDR3 is also encoded by other DNA sequences in this sample. This chain uses TRBV7-8 with TRBJ1-4; D unclear. The V and J ends lost 3 bases and 0 bases respectively, with 5 bases between them. The CDR3 covers 14 residues. Germline CDR1 SGHVS, CDR2 FQNEAQ. The CDR3 DNA sequence: TGTGCCAGCAGCTTGGGTGCAACTAATGAAAAACTGTTTTTT. Amino acid sequence: CASSLGATNEKLFF.

The chain joins TRBV15 to TRBJ1-5, with 8 nucleotides matching TRBD1. Germline CDR1 reads LNHNV; CDR2 reads YYDKDF (reference sequence). Trimming cost V 1 base and J 6 bases; bases outside gene matches: 14. The CDR3 loop spans 18 amino acids. This CDR3 reads CATSRVGQGARFTQPQHF. In nucleotides, the CDR3 is TGTGCCACCAGCAGAGTGGGGCAGGGGGCACGTTTTACTCAGCCCCAGCATTTT.

This clone was seen only a few times. The chain joins TRBV5-4 to TRBJ2-7, with TRBD2 matching 15 bases. Germline loops: CDR1 SGHNT, CDR2 YYREEE (reference sequence). This CDR3 is built from 17 residues. The J segment lost 3 bases and the V segment lost 4 bases, leaving 8 bases of the junction unmatched. The CDR3: CASSEGLAGGPYYEQYF. DNA for the CDR3: TGTGCCAGCAGCGAAGGACTAGCGGGAGGGCCTTACTACGAGCAGTACTTC. The whole variable domain, filled in from reference TRBV5-4 and TRBJ2-7, reads ETGVTQSPTHLIKTRGQQVTLRCSSQSGHNTVSWYQQALGQGPQFIFQYYREEENGRGNFPPRFSGLQFPNYSSELNVNALELDDSALYLCASSEGLAGGPYYEQYFGPGTRLTVT.

This clone was counted between two and nine times. The rearrangement links TRBV18 to TRBJ1-2; no reliable D call. The CDR3 is 16 residues long. Per germline, CDR1 KGHSH and CDR2 LQKENI. The ends were cut back, 3 bases at V and 4 bases at J, with 18 bases in the middle. CDR3 region: CASSPGEEGRGYGYTF. DNA of the CDR3: TGTGCCAGCTCACCCGGAGAGGAGGGTCGAGGCTATGGCTACACCTTC. Full variable domain (remainder filled in from reference TRBV18 and TRBJ1-2): NAGVMQNPRHLVRRRGQEARLRCSPMKGHSHVYWYRQLPEEGLKFMVYLQKENIIDESGMPKERFSAEFPKEGPSILRIQQVVRGDSAAYFCASSPGEEGRGYGYTFGSGTRLTVV.

The gene calls are TRBV9 and TRBJ2-2; D gene uncertain. The germline CDR1 and CDR2 sequences are SGDLS and YYNGEE. V was cut by 6 bases and J by 4 bases, with 13 bases left in between. The CDR3 runs 14 residues. The CDR3 DNA reads as TGTGCCAGCACGAAAGACTCTCCCACCGGGGAGCTGTTTTTT. This encodes CASTKDSPTGELFF. Variable domain in full (rest from reference TRBV9 and TRBJ2-2): DSGVTQTPKHLITATGQRVTLRCSPRSGDLSVYWYQQSLDQGLQFLIQYYNGEERAKGNILERFSAQQFPDLHSELNLSSLELGDSALYFCASTKDSPTGELFFGEGSRLTVL.

The V call is TRBV29-1, the J call TRBJ2-3, with no clear D. The V and J ends lost 2 bases and 2 bases respectively, with 8 bases between them. The CDR3 spans 13 residues. The germline gives CDR1 SQVTM, CDR2 ANQGSEA. The CDR3 DNA sequence: TGCAGCGTTGAACCGACGACCACAGATACGCAGTATTTT. As protein: CSVEPTTTDTQYF.

V and J are TRBV7-8 and TRBJ1-2, with D hard to call. Germline values: CDR1 SGHVS, CDR2 FQNEAQ. Trimming pared 1 base from V and 0 bases from J, leaving 9 bases between. There are 15 residues in the CDR3. The CDR3 DNA reads TGTGCCAGCAGCTTAGGAACTGAAGCTAACTATGGCTACACCTTC. This codes for CASSLGTEANYGYTF.

The genes are TRBV10-3 and TRBJ2-5; weak D call: TRBD1 (6 bases). The germline V gene has CDR1 ENHRY and CDR2 SYGVKD. Trimming took 4 bases from V and 3 from J, leaving 9 bases between them. This CDR3 spans 13 amino acids. This CDR3 reads CAISVPGEETQYF. The CDR3 nucleotides read TGTGCCATCAGTGTGCCAGGGGAAGAGACCCAGTACTTC.

This clone has only one observation. This chain connects TRBV15 to TRBJ2-1, with 8 positions matching TRBD2. Germline trimming cut 5 bases from V and 5 bases from J; bases unmatched to any gene: 5. This CDR3 has 14 residues. Germline values: CDR1 LNHNV, CDR2 YYDKDF (reference sequence). CDR3 coding DNA: TGTGCCACCAGCCAGCGGGAGCCCCACAATGAGCAGTTCTTC. Amino acids: CATSQREPHNEQFF.

The chain combines TRBV5-1 with TRBJ2-7; D is unresolved. Trimming took off 0 bases at V and 2 bases at J, with 12 bases between the two ends. This CDR3 has 15 residues. Germline V CDR1 and CDR2: SGHRS, YFSETQ. The CDR3 protein is CASSLVTRGAYEQYF. The DNA of the CDR3 is TGCGCCAGCAGCTTGGTAACCAGAGGCGCCTACGAGCAGTACTTC.

The V call is TRBV7-3, the J call TRBJ1-1; no clear D. Trimming removed 2 bases at V and 0 bases at J, with 10 bases between. From germline, CDR1 is SGHTA and CDR2 FQGTGA. This CDR3 is built from 15 residues. This chain's CDR3 is CASSLVQTMNTEAFF. The CDR3, as DNA: TGTGCCAGCAGCTTAGTACAAACTATGAACACTGAAGCTTTCTTT.

This clone was counted a few times. The chain uses TRBV10-3 and TRBJ1-5, with 8 bases lining up with TRBD1. The CDR3 loop spans 15 amino acids. Trimming removed 5 bases from V and 2 bases from J; junction bases left unmatched: 5. From germline, CDR1 is ENHRY and CDR2 SYGVKD. The DNA for the CDR3 is TGTGCCATCAGTCGGGACAGGAGGGGCAATCAGCCCCAGCATTTT. Amino acid sequence: CAISRDRRGNQPQHF.

V is TRBV7-3 and J is TRBJ2-1; the match to TRBD2 covers 7 bases. The CDR3 extends over 15 amino acids. CDR1 is SGHTA and CDR2 is FQGTGA in the germline V gene. Germline trimming cut 5 bases from V and 2 bases from J; bases unmatched to any gene: 6. The CDR3 sequence: CASSPQRDPYNEQFF. The CDR3 nucleotides are TGTGCCAGCAGCCCGCAGCGGGATCCCTACAATGAGCAGTTCTTC. Supplemented by reference TRBV7-3 and TRBJ2-1, the full variable domain reads GAGVSQTPSNKVTEKGKYVELRCDPISGHTALYWYRQSLGQGPEFLIYFQGTGAADDSGLPNDRFFAVRPEGSVSTLKIQRTERGDSAVYLCASSPQRDPYNEQFFGPGTRLTVL.

This chain connects TRBV19 to TRBJ2-1, with a tentative D call TRBD1 (6 bases). The CDR3 consists of 12 residues. Trimming pared 6 bases from V and 8 bases from J, leaving 11 bases between. Germline V lookup: CDR1 LNHDA, CDR2 SQIVND (reference sequence). DNA of the CDR3: TGTGCCAGTAGCCATGGGGGCTATGAGCAGTTCTTC. Translating it yields CASSHGGYEQFF.

This CDR3 is CASSQAQAYSGEGGHNEQFF. DNA of the CDR3: TGCGCCAGCAGCCAGGCCCAAGCCTACTCAGGGGAAGGGGGGCACAATGAGCAGTTCTTC. The chain couples TRBV4-3 to TRBJ2-1; D may be TRBD1 or TRBD2 (6 bases each). Looked up from germline, CDR1 is LGHNA and CDR2 is YSLEER. The CDR3 has 20 amino acids. V was pared by 3 bases and J by 5 bases, with 29 bases between.

The chain joins TRBV7-8 to TRBJ2-2, with D unresolved. CDR1 is SGHVS and CDR2 is FQNEAQ in the germline V gene. V was trimmed by 7 bases and J by 2 bases, leaving 14 bases between them. This CDR3 region has 15 residues. The CDR3 region is CASNPWRANTGELFF. The CDR3 DNA reads as TGTGCCAGCAACCCGTGGCGAGCTAACACCGGGGAGCTGTTTTTT.

The genes are TRBV25-1 and TRBJ1-3; D not resolved. The CDR3 has 13 residues. V was cut by 8 bases and J by 0 bases, with 8 bases left in between. Germline CDR1 and CDR2: MGHDK and SYGVNS. The CDR3 protein is CASFPSSGNTIYF. In DNA form, the CDR3 reads TGTGCCAGCTTCCCGAGCTCTGGAAACACCATATATTTT.

In this sample, this clone turned up a few times. The genes are TRBV4-3 and TRBJ1-1; D unresolved. Per the germline V gene, CDR1 is LGHNA and CDR2 is YSLEER. Trimming took off 1 base at V and 1 base at J, with 10 bases between the two ends. This CDR3 is 15 amino acids long. The CDR3 reads CASSQGHSSNTEAFF. In nucleotides, the CDR3 is TGCGCCAGCAGCCAAGGACACTCTTCGAACACTGAAGCTTTCTTT.

This rearrangement joins TRBV28 to TRBJ1-2, with D unclear. Germline assignment: CDR1 MDHEN and CDR2 SYDVKM. This CDR3 spans 13 amino acids. The germline V and J ends were trimmed by 3 bases and 3 bases, with 8 bases remaining between them. The CDR3 sequence: CASSFGPDYGYTF. In nucleotides, the CDR3 is TGTGCCAGCAGTTTCGGGCCAGACTATGGCTACACCTTC.

V is TRBV28 and J is TRBJ2-3, with TRBD2 matching over 13 bases. Germline V gene data show CDR1 as MDHEN and CDR2 as SYDVKM. This CDR3 contains 16 residues. V gave up 5 bases and J gave up 2 bases; unmatched junction bases: 4. CDR3 loop: CASSRGTSGITDTQYF. In nucleotides, the CDR3 is TGTGCCAGCAGTAGGGGGACTAGCGGGATCACAGATACGCAGTATTTT.

V is TRBV4-3 and J is TRBJ2-1; 9 bases align to TRBD2. The CDR3 totals 16 residues. V lost 5 bases to trimming and J lost 3 bases; unmatched junction nucleotides: 8. Per the germline V gene, CDR1 is LGHNA and CDR2 is YSLEER. This CDR3 is CASSDLAGTFYNEQFF. In nucleotides, the CDR3 is TGCGCCAGCAGCGACCTAGCGGGAACTTTCTACAATGAGCAGTTCTTC.

The chain couples TRBV5-1 to TRBJ2-2, with 10 bases lining up with TRBD1. Germline V CDR1 and CDR2: SGHRS, YFSETQ. The CDR3 sequence is 15 residues long. Losses at the gene ends were 4 bases for V and 3 bases for J; bases not matched to a gene: 3. The CDR3 DNA is TGCGCCAGCAGCGTGACAGGGGGCGACACCGGGGAGCTGTTTTTT. As protein: CASSVTGGDTGELFF. Using reference TRBV5-1 and TRBJ2-2 for the parts outside the CDR3, the full variable domain is KAGVTQTPRYLIKTRGQQVTLSCSPISGHRSVSWYQQTPGQGLQFLFEYFSETQRNKGNFPGRFSGRQFSNSRSEMNVSTLELGDSALYLCASSVTGGDTGELFFGEGSRLTVL.

In its sample, this clone was seen a few times. The V and J genes are TRBV6-5 and TRBJ2-2; 10 nucleotides agree with TRBD1. V shed 2 bases and J 7 bases; nucleotides not matched to a gene: 7. The CDR3 has 16 residues. Germline values: CDR1 MNHEY, CDR2 SVGAGI. CDR3 region: CASSYLTGGGSGELFF. The CDR3, as DNA: TGTGCCAGCAGTTACCTGACAGGGGGCGGCAGCGGGGAGCTGTTTTTT.

This clone was counted a few times. Other DNA sequences of this sample code for an identical CDR3. This chain joins TRBV9 and TRBJ2-7; D unresolved. Germline V lookup: CDR1 SGDLS, CDR2 YYNGEE. The CDR3 is made up of 14 amino acids. Deletions cut 4 bases from V and 3 bases from J, with 14 bases between. CDR3 sequence reads: CASSPSSSGYEQYF. CDR3 bases: TGTGCCAGCAGCCCCTCCTCGAGTGGCTACGAGCAGTACTTC.

The J gene is TRBJ2-2, the V gene TRBV10-3; tentative D call: TRBD2 (5 bases). Trimming took 8 bases from V and 1 from J, leaving 5 bases between them. Germline values: CDR1 ENHRY, CDR2 SYGVKD. The CDR3 totals 12 residues. CDR3 amino acids: CAIAGNTGELFF. In DNA, the CDR3 is TGTGCCATCGCGGGGAACACCGGGGAGCTGTTTTTT.

The chain recombines TRBV7-2 with TRBJ1-2; no clear D gene. Trimming took off 4 bases at V and 4 bases at J, with 10 bases between the two ends. Germline V gene data show CDR1 as SGHTA and CDR2 as FQGNSA. The CDR3 spans 13 residues. The chain's CDR3 is CASSSNSGYGYTF. The CDR3 nucleotides are TGTGCCAGCAGCTCCAATAGCGGCTATGGCTACACCTTC.

The V gene is TRBV28, the J gene TRBJ2-7; possible D gene TRBD1, 6 bases. The CDR3 extends over 16 amino acids. Trimming pared 2 bases from V and 3 bases from J, leaving 17 bases between. CDR1 and CDR2 from the germline V gene are MDHEN and SYDVKM. Here the CDR3 DNA reads TGTGCCAGCAGTTTAACCCCCGGGACACCTAACTACGAGCAGTACTTC. Translation: CASSLTPGTPNYEQYF.

The genes are TRBV9 and TRBJ2-7; 7 bases are shared with TRBD1. The germline gives CDR1 SGDLS, CDR2 YYNGEE. V lost 5 bases, J lost 5 bases, and 10 bases stayed unmatched. The CDR3 length is 14 residues. The CDR3 is CASSDQTGTHEQYF. As DNA, the CDR3 is TGTGCCAGCAGTGACCAGACAGGGACCCACGAGCAGTACTTC.

V is TRBV5-1 and J is TRBJ2-1, with D hard to call. Germline values: CDR1 SGHRS, CDR2 YFSETQ. The V end lost 2 bases, the J end lost 9 bases, and 6 bases lay between the germline ends. The CDR3 runs to 11 residues. The CDR3, as DNA: TGCGCCAGCAGCTTAAACTTTGAGCAGTTCTTC. Its translation is CASSLNFEQFF.

J is TRBJ2-7 and V is TRBV28; D is possibly TRBD2 (5 bases). There are 14 residues in the CDR3. From germline, CDR1 is MDHEN and CDR2 SYDVKM. V shed 6 bases and J shed 1 base, with 13 bases lying between them. The CDR3 sequence is CASSDLLVSYEQYF. DNA of the CDR3: TGTGCCAGCAGCGACTTACTAGTTTCCTACGAGCAGTACTTC. The full variable domain, with the rest looked up from reference TRBV28 and TRBJ2-7, is DVKVTQSSRYLVKRTGEKVFLECVQDMDHENMFWYRQDPGLGLRLIYFSYDVKMKEKGDIPEGYSVSREKKERFSLILESASTNQTSMYLCASSDLLVSYEQYFGPGTRLTVT.

The chain joins TRBV7-3 to TRBJ2-3, with TRBD2 matching over 8 bases. Trimming removed 5 bases from V and 11 bases from J; junction bases left unmatched: 21. Germline V gene data show CDR1 as SGHTA and CDR2 as FQGTGA. There are 17 residues in the CDR3. CDR3 sequence: CASSPRTAGGSGGGQYF. The CDR3 DNA follows: TGTGCCAGCAGCCCACGGACTGCGGGAGGCTCGGGTGGAGGGCAGTATTTT.